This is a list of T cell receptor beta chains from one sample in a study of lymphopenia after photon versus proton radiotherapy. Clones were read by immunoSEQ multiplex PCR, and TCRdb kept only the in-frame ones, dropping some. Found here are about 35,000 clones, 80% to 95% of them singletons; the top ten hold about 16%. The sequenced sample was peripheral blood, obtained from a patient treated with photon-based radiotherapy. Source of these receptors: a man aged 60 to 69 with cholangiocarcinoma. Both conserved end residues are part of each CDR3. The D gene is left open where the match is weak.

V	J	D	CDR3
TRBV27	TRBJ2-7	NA	CASSNTRASYEQYF
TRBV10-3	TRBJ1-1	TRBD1	CAISESARGQTEAFF
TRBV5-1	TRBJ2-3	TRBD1	CASSPGTGGIGGTDTQYF
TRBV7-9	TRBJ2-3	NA	CASSLSLGSRGDTQYF
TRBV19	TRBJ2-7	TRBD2	CGTRGGSEQYF
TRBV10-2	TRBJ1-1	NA	CASSHGTVEAFF
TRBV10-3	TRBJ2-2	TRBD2	CAISGTSGDGGELFF
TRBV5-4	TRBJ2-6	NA	CASSLEGSGANVLTF
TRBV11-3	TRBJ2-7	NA	CASSLEPTLEQYF
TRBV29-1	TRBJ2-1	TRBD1	CSVIRDRGNEQFF
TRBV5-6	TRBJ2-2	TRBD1	CASSGQGGYTGELFF
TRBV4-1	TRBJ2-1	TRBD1	CASSRDRGGSYNEQFF
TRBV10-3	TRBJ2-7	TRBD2	CAIREGLADSYEQYF
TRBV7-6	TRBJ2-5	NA	CASSFQGGETQYF
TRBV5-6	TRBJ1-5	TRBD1	CASSLRQGSNQPQHF
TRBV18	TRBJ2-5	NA	CASSLPPNSYQETQYF
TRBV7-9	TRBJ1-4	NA	CASSSTVLEEKLFF
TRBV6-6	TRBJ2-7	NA	CASSYSQGEQYF
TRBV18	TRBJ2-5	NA	CASSPPSGSETQYF
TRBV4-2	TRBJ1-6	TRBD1	CASSQDNRGRYNSPLHF
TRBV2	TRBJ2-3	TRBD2	CASKGTSLDTQYF
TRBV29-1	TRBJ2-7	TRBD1	CSVGDRSYEQYF
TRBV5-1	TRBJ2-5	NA	CASSKDQETQYF
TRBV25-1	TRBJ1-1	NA	CASSARGGNTEAFF
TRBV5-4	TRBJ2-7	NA	CASSPGDNSYEQYF
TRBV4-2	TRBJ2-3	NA	CASSQEKNSDTQYF
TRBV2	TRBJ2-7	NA	CASSATGLAEYEQYF
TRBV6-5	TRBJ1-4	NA	CASSYRATNEKLFF
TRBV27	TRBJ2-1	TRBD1	CASSFFGTGEYNEQFF
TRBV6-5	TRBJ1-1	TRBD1	CASRIGTAEAFF
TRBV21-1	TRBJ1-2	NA	CASSSCFIRDALWEYYGYTF
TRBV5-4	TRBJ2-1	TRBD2	CASTQNSGGPPYNEQFF
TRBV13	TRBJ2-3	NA	CASSLGYQATQYF
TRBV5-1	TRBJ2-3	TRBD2	CASSSELAGSPDTQYF
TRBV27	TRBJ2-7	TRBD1	CASSFSRGSDEQYF
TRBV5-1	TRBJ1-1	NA	CASSLVESTEAFF
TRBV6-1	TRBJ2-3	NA	CATVGALDTQYF